These 5 T cell receptor beta chains were all obtained from the same sample, sequenced in a study of blood T cell repertoires in COVID-19. Profiled with immunoSEQ multiplex PCR; TCRdb holds only in-frame clones, not every one. The data hold approximately 100,000 clones, with approximately 91% observed a single time. Input material: peripheral blood. The source of these receptors is a man aged 60 to 75 with acute or convalescent COVID-19.

The chain uses TRBV6-5 and TRBJ1-6, with 12 bases aligning to TRBD1. CDR3 length: 16 amino acids. The V segment lost 4 bases and the J segment 10 bases; nucleotides outside the gene matches: 8. Germline V gene sequence: CDR1 MNHEY, CDR2 SVGAGI. For the CDR3, the DNA is TGTGCCAGCAGTTCCCGGGACAGGGGGCAAGTGTCACCCCTCCACTTT. It specifies CASSSRDRGQVSPLHF.

Only a few counts were recorded for this clone. This specimen includes other DNA sequences encoding the same CDR3. The V call is TRBV5-1, the J call TRBJ2-7, with 10 bases aligning to TRBD1. The germline CDR1 and CDR2 sequences are SGHRS and YFSETQ. V dropped 0 bases and J dropped 4; count of bases not matched to a gene: 1. This CDR3 comprises 14 residues. CDR3 sequence: CASSLGQGAYEQYV. CDR3 bases: TGCGCCAGCAGCTTGGGACAGGGGGCTTACGAGCAGTACGTC.

CDR3 region: CASSLGEYYGYTF. CDR3 nucleotide sequence: TGTGCCAGCAGCTTGGGAGAGTACTATGGCTACACCTTC. The chain combines TRBV7-9 with TRBJ1-2; D is undetermined. This CDR3 has 13 amino acids. Germline V CDR1 and CDR2: SEHNR, FQNEAQ (reference sequence). V dropped 3 bases and J dropped 3 bases, with 8 bases sitting between them.

The gene calls are TRBV6-1 and TRBJ2-3; TRBD1 matches at 9 bases. Germline V CDR1 and CDR2: MNHNS, SASEGT. The length of the CDR3 is 16 residues. The V and J ends lost 2 bases and 4 bases, in that order; junction bases with no gene match: 7. The CDR3 region is CASSEPPGQGADTQYF. DNA for the CDR3: TGTGCCAGCAGTGAACCGCCGGGACAGGGTGCAGATACGCAGTATTTT.

The rearrangement links TRBV19 to TRBJ1-2; 9 nucleotides match TRBD1. This CDR3 contains 15 residues. The junction had 11 bases not matched to a gene; V was cut back by 8 bases and J by 4 bases. Germline CDR1 is LNHDA and CDR2 is SQIVND (reference sequence). The CDR3 coding sequence is TGTGCCAGTCGGCGGACAGGGGATCTGGTCTATGGCTACACCTTC. This translates into CASRRTGDLVYGYTF.